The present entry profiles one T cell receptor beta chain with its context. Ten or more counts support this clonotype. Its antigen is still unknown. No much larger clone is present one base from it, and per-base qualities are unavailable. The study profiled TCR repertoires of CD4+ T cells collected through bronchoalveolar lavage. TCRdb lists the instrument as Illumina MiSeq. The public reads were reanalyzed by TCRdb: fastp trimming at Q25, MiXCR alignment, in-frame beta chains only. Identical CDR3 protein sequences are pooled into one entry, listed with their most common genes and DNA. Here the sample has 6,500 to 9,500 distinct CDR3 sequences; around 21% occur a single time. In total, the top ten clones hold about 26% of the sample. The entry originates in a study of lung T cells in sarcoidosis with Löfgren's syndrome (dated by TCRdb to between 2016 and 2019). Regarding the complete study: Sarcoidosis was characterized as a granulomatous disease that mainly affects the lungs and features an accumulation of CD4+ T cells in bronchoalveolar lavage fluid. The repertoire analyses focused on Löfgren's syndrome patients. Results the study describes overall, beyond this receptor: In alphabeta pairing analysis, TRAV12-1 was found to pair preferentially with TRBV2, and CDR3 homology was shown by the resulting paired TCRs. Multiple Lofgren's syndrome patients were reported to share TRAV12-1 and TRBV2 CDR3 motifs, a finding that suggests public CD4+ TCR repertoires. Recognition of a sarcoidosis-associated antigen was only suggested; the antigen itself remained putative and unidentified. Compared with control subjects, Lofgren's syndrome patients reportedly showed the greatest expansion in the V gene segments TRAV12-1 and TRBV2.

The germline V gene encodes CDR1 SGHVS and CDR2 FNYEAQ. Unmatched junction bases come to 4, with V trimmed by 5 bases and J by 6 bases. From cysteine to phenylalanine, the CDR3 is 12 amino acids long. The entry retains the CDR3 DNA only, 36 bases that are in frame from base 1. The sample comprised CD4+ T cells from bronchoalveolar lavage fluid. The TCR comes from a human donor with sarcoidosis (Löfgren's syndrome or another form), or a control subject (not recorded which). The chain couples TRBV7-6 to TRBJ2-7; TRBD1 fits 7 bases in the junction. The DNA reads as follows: TGTGCCAGCAGCCTACAGGGGTTCGAGCAGTACTTC. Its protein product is CASSLQGFEQYF.